Following are 3 T cell receptor beta chains from one sample sequenced in a study of vaccination and CD4 T cells after COVID-19. Sample treatment: approximately 11-day PBMC culture with coronavirus spike peptide pools or control peptides (ViraFEST assay). Sequence data for DNA of cultured CD4+ T cells were generated by the Oncomine TCR Beta short-read assay. One entry per CDR3 protein, called by TCRdb with MiXCR from the PCR reads. The table lists 24,000 or so distinct CDR3 sequences, approximately 40% of them singletons. These receptors have no identified antigens. Sequencing used CD4+ T cells from blood, cultured in vitro. These receptors were taken from a human donor who had recovered from COVID-19.

CDR3 DNA sequence: TGTGCCAGCCAGACTGACCGAACTTATGAGCAGTTCTTC. This encodes CASQTDRTYEQFF. The chain is built from TRBV11-1 and TRBJ2-1; D is undetermined. Trimming shortened V by 8 bases and J by 8 bases, and 16 bases separated the two germline ends. Looked up from germline, CDR1 is SGHAT and CDR2 is FQDESV (reference sequence). The length of the CDR3 is 13 residues.

The chain carries TRBV6-1 and TRBJ1-2; maybe TRBD1 (5 bases). The CDR3 has 13 amino acids. Germline V gene sequence: CDR1 MNHNS, CDR2 SASEGT. Trimming stripped 3 bases from V and 3 bases from J, with 8 bases between. The CDR3 loop is CASSDRADYGYTF. CDR3 bases: TGTGCCAGCAGTGACAGGGCGGACTATGGCTACACCTTC.

V and J are TRBV6-1 and TRBJ2-1; no definite D call. This CDR3 contains 9 residues. Trimming took off 8 bases at V and 6 bases at J, with 2 bases between the two ends. Per germline, CDR1 MNHNS and CDR2 SASEGT. The CDR3 bases are TGTGCCAGCTCCAATGAGCAGTTCTTC. This translates into CASSNEQFF.